This T cell receptor beta chain was sequenced in a study of blood T cell repertoires in COVID-19. The CDR3 extends over 15 amino acids. Germline CDR1 is MRHNA and CDR2 is SNTAGT. Trimming cost V 6 bases and J 2 bases, with 17 bases left between them. TCRdb keeps only in-frame clones here, not all; method: immunoSEQ multiplex PCR. The sample includes around 84,000 clones, 80% to 90% of them seen just once. The sequence came from a man in his forties or fifties with active COVID-19. The chain employs TRBV6-4 and TRBJ2-7; the D gene is possibly TRBD2 (5 bases). Sequenced input: peripheral blood. CDR3 amino acids: CASRLTGSGPYEQYF. CDR3 DNA: TGTGCCAGCAGGCTCACGGGGTCGGGTCCCTACGAGCAGTACTTC.